This T cell receptor (beta chain) was captured in a study of blood T cell repertoires in COVID-19. Across the study: Sources were T cells, B-cell-depleted T cells, or PBMCs; the material itself was cDNA or gDNA.

Clones were sequenced by immunoSEQ multiplex PCR, and TCRdb holds only the in-frame ones, with some missing. The table has around 190,000 clones, roughly 80% seen once. The length of the CDR3 is 13 residues. The germline CDR1 and CDR2 sequences are MNHEY and SVGAGI. The trim removed 6 bases at V and 11 bases at J, leaving 8 bases unmatched. The clonotype originates from a man in his sixties with acute or convalescent COVID-19. The chain links TRBV6-5 to TRBJ1-4, with 8 bases lining up with TRBD1. The sequenced sample was peripheral blood. The CDR3 loop is CASSRPTGDKLFF. CDR3 nucleotide sequence: TGTGCCAGCAGCCGCCCGACAGGGGATAAACTGTTTTTT.